This T cell receptor (beta chain) was observed in a study of tumor and adjacent non-tumor tissue in lung cancer. Study context: Samples averaged approximately 3.9 million productive TCRbeta reads each. Study-level points and caveats: TCR diversity was significantly greater in tumor than normal lung tissue. Tumor repertoires had a smaller top 100 clone share than normal lung.

The germline gives CDR1 SGHAT, CDR2 FQNNGV. The CDR3 totals 15 residues. No cell sorting was done before RNA was extracted from the tissue. For this clonotype: Its antigen remains unknown. The CDR3 does not close with the conserved phenylalanine or tryptophan, likely indicating a read error.

TCRbeta libraries were built with three rounds of nested PCR, modified from ARM-PCR. In TCRdb, the multiplex PCR reads were re-called with MiXCR into one record per CDR3 protein. This table holds over 100,000 distinct CDR3 sequences, about 75% found once. The V call is TRBV11-2, the J call TRBJ1-5; D remains ambiguous. The sequenced material came from lung tumor tissue. The TCR originated in a woman aged 55 to 70 with non-small cell lung cancer. Here the CDR3 reads CACSLAPTFGQPQHY. The CDR3 nucleotides read TGTGCCTGCAGCTTAGCCCCCACGTTTGGACAGCCCCAGCATTAT.